This T cell receptor beta chain came from a study of blood T cell repertoires in COVID-19. Turning to the study itself: Sources were T cells, B-cell-depleted T cells, or PBMCs; the material itself was cDNA or gDNA.

Participants, 18 to 89 years old, spanned fewer than 25 US areas. Cohort placement rested on clinical history that participants reported themselves. In the authors' workflow: By means of reference gene primer amplification, nucleated cell counts were estimated. Clones were sequenced by immunoSEQ multiplex PCR, and TCRdb holds only the in-frame ones, with some missing. The V and J calls and clone size are taken from that table; D and trimming were inferred from the DNA. This table holds 210,000 or so clones, 80% to 90% found once. Source material: PBMCs or T cells enriched from blood (not recorded which). This sequence was found in a woman under 40 who had been exposed to COVID-19.

In DNA, the CDR3 is TGTGCGGGAAGTGGGGGGTTAGGCGGCTACACCTTC. Its translation is CAGSGGLGGYTF. J is TRBJ1-2 and V is TRBV30; TRBD1 is a possible D gene (5 bases). This CDR3 region has 12 residues. Germline CDR1 GTSNPN, CDR2 SVGIG (reference sequence).